The clone carrying this T cell receptor (beta chain) was recorded at least ten times. What it recognizes is unknown. The data stem from a study of CD8+CD57+ T cells in acquired aplastic anemia. Study-level points and caveats: Levels of CD8+ Simpson's diversity were not significantly distinct in patients versus controls.

Individuals selected for sequencing had exhibited CD8+CD57+ cell expansion on flow cytometry. CDR3 and TCR beta VDJ profiling relied on a genomic DNA template. TCRdb recomputed calls from the reads with MiXCR, one row per CDR3 protein. The table shows under 200,000 distinct CDR3 sequences, with around half occurring only once. V was shortened by 1 base and J by 7 bases, with 12 bases between the two germline ends. CDR1 SGHDT and CDR2 YYEEEE come from the germline V gene. CDR3 size: 14 residues. This receptor was obtained from a human donor with aplastic anemia. The sequenced sample was sorted CD4+, CD8+, or CD8+CD57+ T cells (not recorded which) from PBMCs. The V call is TRBV5-6, the J call TRBJ2-1; a weak D match, TRBD2 (5 bases). CDR3 DNA sequence: TGTGCCAGCAGCTTGAGCGGTGGCCCAAATGAGCAGTTCTTC. Translated, it gives CASSLSGGPNEQFF.